Sequencing of this T cell receptor (beta chain) was carried out in a study of cytomegalovirus exposure and HLA in healthy donors. Study-level results: Analysis performed later showed TCR beta chains linked to HLA being more clonally expanded than equally common others.

The sample holds a few counts of this clone. Its antigen is unknown. PCR used 60 Vbeta primers and 13 Jbeta primers. Method: immunoSEQ multiplex PCR; TCRdb's copy keeps in-frame clones and lacks some. This sample has about 120,000 clones, with over 8% found just once. The ends lost 4 bases at V and 13 bases at J; junction bases unmatched: 11. The germline gives CDR1 KGHSH, CDR2 LQKENI. The CDR3 has 14 amino acids. The source material was PBMCs. This TCR was sampled from a young man in good health and CMV-seronegative. The chain combines TRBV18 with TRBJ1-4, with TRBD1 matching 8 bases. CDR3 loop: CASSQDRARLGLFF. The CDR3 coding sequence is TGTGCCAGCTCACAGGACAGGGCGAGGCTCGGACTGTTTTTT.